A selection of T cell receptor beta chains follows, all from one sample in a study of regulatory T cells in long-lasting Graves disease. TCRdb fed the multiplex PCR reads into MiXCR, producing one record per CDR3 protein. The table lists about 470,000 distinct CDR3 sequences, about a fifth of them singletons. Source: peripheral blood mononuclear cells (PBMCs), taken when the disease was refractory, from a patient treated with antithyroid drugs. The origin of the receptors is a female donor with Graves disease. Both conserved end residues are part of each CDR3. A D gene is named only where the DNA matches it firmly. Clone size is not always given. Where it is, it says once, few, many or a class for expanded clones.

v_call: TRBV6-1
clone_size: few
j_call: TRBJ1-2
cdr3_length: 12
d_call: TRBD1
cdr3_nt: TGTGCCAGCAGCAGACAGGGAGATGGCTACACCTTC
cdr3_aa: CASSRQGDGYTF

v_call: TRBV6-1
clone_size: few
j_call: TRBJ2-7
cdr3_length: 15
d_call: .
cdr3_nt: TGTGCCAGCAGAGGGGGGACTTTGAGCTCCTACGAGCAGTACTTC
cdr3_aa: CASRGGTLSSYEQYF

v_call: TRBV4-2
clone_size: .
j_call: TRBJ1-1
cdr3_length: 15
d_call: .
cdr3_nt: TGTGCCAGCAGCCAAGATTGGGGGGGGGCCCCTGAAGCTTTCTTT
cdr3_aa: CASSQDWGGAPEAFF

v_call: TRBV5-1
clone_size: .
j_call: TRBJ2-7
cdr3_length: 16
d_call: TRBD1
cdr3_nt: TGCGCCAGCAGCTTGACGGGGGACAGGTGGTCCTACGAGCAGTACTTC
cdr3_aa: CASSLTGDRWSYEQYF

v_call: TRBV6-1
clone_size: many
j_call: TRBJ2-2
cdr3_length: 12
d_call: .
cdr3_nt: TGTGCCAGCAGCCCTGAGGTCGGGGAGCTGTTTTTT
cdr3_aa: CASSPEVGELFF

v_call: TRBV29-1
clone_size: .
j_call: TRBJ2-7
cdr3_length: 14
d_call: .
cdr3_nt: TGCAGCGTTGGTGGTCCCACGGGGGCCTACGAGCAGTACTTC
cdr3_aa: CSVGGPTGAYEQYF

v_call: TRBV19
clone_size: .
j_call: TRBJ2-1
cdr3_length: 16
d_call: TRBD2
cdr3_nt: TGTGCCAGTAGTGCCCGGACTAGCGGGAGTATAAATGAGCAGTTCTTC
cdr3_aa: CASSARTSGSINEQFF

v_call: TRBV10-3
clone_size: many
j_call: TRBJ1-6
cdr3_length: 15
d_call: .
cdr3_nt: TGTGCCACCGCAATGGGCGGCAGGGACGGGTCACCCCTCCACTTT
cdr3_aa: CATAMGGRDGSPLHF

v_call: TRBV28
clone_size: .
j_call: TRBJ2-3
cdr3_length: 15
d_call: .
cdr3_nt: TGTGCCAGCAGTATAGGTTCAGGGTCCACAGATACGCAGTATTTT
cdr3_aa: CASSIGSGSTDTQYF

v_call: TRBV28
clone_size: many
j_call: TRBJ2-7
cdr3_length: 14
d_call: .
cdr3_nt: TGTGCCAGCAGTTTCAGGGGTCTGAACTACGAGCAGTACTTC
cdr3_aa: CASSFRGLNYEQYF

v_call: TRBV24-1
clone_size: few
j_call: TRBJ2-4
cdr3_length: 14
d_call: .
cdr3_nt: TGTGCCACCAGTGATTCGGGGGTGGATAACATTCAGTACTTC
cdr3_aa: CATSDSGVDNIQYF

v_call: TRBV27
clone_size: .
j_call: TRBJ2-7
cdr3_length: 14
d_call: TRBD2
cdr3_nt: TGTGCCATCTCGGGACTACGCGACTCCTACGAGCAGTACTTC
cdr3_aa: CAISGLRDSYEQYF

v_call: TRBV28
clone_size: few
j_call: TRBJ2-7
cdr3_length: 12
d_call: .
cdr3_nt: TGTGCCAGCAATAACAACGCCGACGAGCAGTACTTC
cdr3_aa: CASNNNADEQYF

v_call: TRBV5-1
clone_size: .
j_call: TRBJ2-7
cdr3_length: 16
d_call: .
cdr3_nt: TGCGCCAGCAGCCCGGCCCTCGCGGCATCGGGCTACGAGCAGTACTTC
cdr3_aa: CASSPALAASGYEQYF

v_call: TRBV9
clone_size: many
j_call: TRBJ1-2
cdr3_length: 15
d_call: .
cdr3_nt: TGTGCCAGCAGCGTACGGGACGGAGCTAACTATGGCTACACCTTC
cdr3_aa: CASSVRDGANYGYTF

v_call: TRBV12-3/TRBV12-4
clone_size: many
j_call: TRBJ1-2
cdr3_length: 14
d_call: .
cdr3_nt: TGTGCCAGCAGTTTGGGGACCCGATCGGGAGGCTACACCTTC
cdr3_aa: CASSLGTRSGGYTF

v_call: TRBV28
clone_size: many
j_call: TRBJ1-2
cdr3_length: 15
d_call: TRBD1
cdr3_nt: TGTGCCAGCAGTTTAGGGGTCGGGACAGACTATGGCTACACCTTC
cdr3_aa: CASSLGVGTDYGYTF

v_call: TRBV7-2
clone_size: few
j_call: TRBJ2-7
cdr3_length: 15
d_call: TRBD2
cdr3_nt: TGTGCCAGCAGCTTAGTAGCGGGAGCACTCGACGAGCAGTACTTC
cdr3_aa: CASSLVAGALDEQYF

v_call: TRBV6-1
clone_size: .
j_call: TRBJ2-3
cdr3_length: 16
d_call: TRBD2
cdr3_nt: TGTGCCAGCACCCTAGGACTAGCGGCCGGCACAGATACGCAGTATTTT
cdr3_aa: CASTLGLAAGTDTQYF

v_call: TRBV7-9
clone_size: many
j_call: TRBJ2-5
cdr3_length: 17
d_call: TRBD2
cdr3_nt: TGTGCCAGCAGCTTACAACTAGCGGGAGGTAAACAAGAGACCCAGTACTTC
cdr3_aa: CASSLQLAGGKQETQYF

v_call: TRBV7-6
clone_size: few
j_call: TRBJ1-3
cdr3_length: 15
d_call: .
cdr3_nt: TGTGCCAGCAGCTCGAGAGACACCTCTGGAAACACCATATATTTT
cdr3_aa: CASSSRDTSGNTIYF

v_call: TRBV28
clone_size: many
j_call: TRBJ1-1
cdr3_length: 14
d_call: .
cdr3_nt: TGTGCCAGCATTAGTGACGGACAGAACACTGAAGCTTTCTTT
cdr3_aa: CASISDGQNTEAFF

v_call: TRBV7-2
clone_size: few
j_call: TRBJ2-2
cdr3_length: 16
d_call: .
cdr3_nt: TGTGCCAGCAGCTTAATTACGGGGCTCTGGGCCGGGGGGCTGTTTTTT
cdr3_aa: CASSLITGLWAGGLFF

v_call: TRBV6-4
clone_size: many
j_call: TRBJ1-2
cdr3_length: 13
d_call: TRBD1
cdr3_nt: TGTGCCAGCAGAAACGGACAGGGAGGCGGCTACACCTTC
cdr3_aa: CASRNGQGGGYTF

v_call: TRBV18
clone_size: once
j_call: TRBJ2-4
cdr3_length: 20
d_call: .
cdr3_nt: TGTGCCAGCTCACCACCGACAGGAGAAAACACCCTGAACACCAAAAACATTCAGTACTTC
cdr3_aa: CASSPPTGENTLNTKNIQYF

v_call: TRBV5-1
clone_size: few
j_call: TRBJ2-2
cdr3_length: 17
d_call: TRBD2
cdr3_nt: TGCGCCAGCAGCCCGGGGACTAGCGGGAGAAGGACCGGGGAGCTGTTTTTT
cdr3_aa: CASSPGTSGRRTGELFF

v_call: TRBV10-3
clone_size: .
j_call: TRBJ1-2
cdr3_length: 13
d_call: .
cdr3_nt: TGTGCCATCAGTGTATCGGGGGAGGATGGCTACACCTTC
cdr3_aa: CAISVSGEDGYTF